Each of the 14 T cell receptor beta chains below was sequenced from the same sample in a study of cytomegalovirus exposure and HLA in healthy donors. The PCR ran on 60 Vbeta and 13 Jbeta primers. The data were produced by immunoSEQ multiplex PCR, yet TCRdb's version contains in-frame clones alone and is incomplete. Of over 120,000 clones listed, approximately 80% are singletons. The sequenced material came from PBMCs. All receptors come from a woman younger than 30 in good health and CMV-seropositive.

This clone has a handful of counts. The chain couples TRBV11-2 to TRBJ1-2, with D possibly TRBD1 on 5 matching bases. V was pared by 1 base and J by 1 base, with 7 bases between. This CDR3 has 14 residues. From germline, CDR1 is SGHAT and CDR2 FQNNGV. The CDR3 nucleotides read TGTGCCAGCAGCTTAGCAGGGATTAACTATGGCTACACCTTC. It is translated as CASSLAGINYGYTF.

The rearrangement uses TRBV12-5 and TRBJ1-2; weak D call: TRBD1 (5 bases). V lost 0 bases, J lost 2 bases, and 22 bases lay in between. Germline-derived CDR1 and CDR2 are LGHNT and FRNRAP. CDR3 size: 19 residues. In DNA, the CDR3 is TGTGCTAGTGGTTTGGTACTTGGATCGGGGGGACTAGGGAACTATGGCTACACCTTC. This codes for CASGLVLGSGGLGNYGYTF.

The CDR3 reads CATSREGGGPREQYF. DNA for the CDR3: TGTGCCACCAGCAGAGAGGGCGGGGGCCCCCGCGAGCAGTACTTC. This chain uses TRBV15 with TRBJ2-7; possible D gene TRBD2, 7 bases. CDR1 and CDR2 (germline): LNHNV, YYDKDF (reference sequence). This CDR3 region has 15 residues. V was cut by 0 bases and J by 6 bases, with 15 bases left in between.

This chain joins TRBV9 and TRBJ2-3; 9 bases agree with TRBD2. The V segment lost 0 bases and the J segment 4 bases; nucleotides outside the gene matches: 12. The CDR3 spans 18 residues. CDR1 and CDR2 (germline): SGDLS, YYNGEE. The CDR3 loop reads CASSVAPPGGGAPDTQYF. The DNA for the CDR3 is TGTGCCAGCAGCGTAGCCCCCCCCGGCGGGGGGGCCCCAGATACGCAGTATTTT.

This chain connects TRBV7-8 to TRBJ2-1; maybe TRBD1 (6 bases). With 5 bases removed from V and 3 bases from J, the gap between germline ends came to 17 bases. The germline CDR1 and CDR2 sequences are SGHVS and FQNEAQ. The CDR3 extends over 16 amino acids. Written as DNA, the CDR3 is TGTGCCAGCAGCCCCCCACAGGGAGAACTCTACAATGAGCAGTTCTTC. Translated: CASSPPQGELYNEQFF.

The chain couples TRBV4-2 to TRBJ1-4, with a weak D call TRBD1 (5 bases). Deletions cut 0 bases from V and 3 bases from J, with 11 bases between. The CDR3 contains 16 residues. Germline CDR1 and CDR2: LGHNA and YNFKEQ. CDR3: CASSQEAGLSNEKLFF. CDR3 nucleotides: TGTGCCAGCAGCCAAGAGGCGGGGCTTTCTAATGAAAAACTGTTTTTT.

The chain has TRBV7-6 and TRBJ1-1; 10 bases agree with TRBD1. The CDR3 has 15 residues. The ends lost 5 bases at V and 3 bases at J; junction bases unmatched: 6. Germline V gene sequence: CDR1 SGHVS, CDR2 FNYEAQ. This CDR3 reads CASSPTDRGHTEAFF. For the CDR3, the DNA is TGTGCCAGCAGCCCCACCGACAGGGGGCACACTGAAGCTTTCTTT.

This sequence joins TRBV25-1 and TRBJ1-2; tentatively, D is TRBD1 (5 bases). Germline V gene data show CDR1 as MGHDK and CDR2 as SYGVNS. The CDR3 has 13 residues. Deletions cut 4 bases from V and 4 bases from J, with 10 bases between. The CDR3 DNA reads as TGTGCCAGCAGTGTCCCAGGGCTCTATGGCTACACCTTC. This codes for CASSVPGLYGYTF.

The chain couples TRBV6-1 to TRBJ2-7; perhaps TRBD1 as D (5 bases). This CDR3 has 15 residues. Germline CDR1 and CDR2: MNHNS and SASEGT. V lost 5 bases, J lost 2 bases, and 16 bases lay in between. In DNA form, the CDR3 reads TGTGCCAGCAGTCAGGGTCAGGTCGCAGCCTACGAGCAGTACTTC. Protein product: CASSQGQVAAYEQYF.

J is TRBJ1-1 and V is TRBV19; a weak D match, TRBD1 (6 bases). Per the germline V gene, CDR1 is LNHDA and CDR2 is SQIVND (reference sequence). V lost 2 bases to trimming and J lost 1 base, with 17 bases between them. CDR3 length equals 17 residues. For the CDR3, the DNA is TGTGCCAGTAGTATAAGGGGGGGTCTTGTAACGAACACTGAAGCTTTCTTT. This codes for CASSIRGGLVTNTEAFF.

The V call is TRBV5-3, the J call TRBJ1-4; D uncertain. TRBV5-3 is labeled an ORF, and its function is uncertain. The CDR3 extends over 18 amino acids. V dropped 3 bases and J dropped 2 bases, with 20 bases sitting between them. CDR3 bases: TGTGCCAGAAGCTCCCGGGCGGGGAGTTGGTCCACTAATGAAAAACTGTTTTTT. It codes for CARSSRAGSWSTNEKLFF.

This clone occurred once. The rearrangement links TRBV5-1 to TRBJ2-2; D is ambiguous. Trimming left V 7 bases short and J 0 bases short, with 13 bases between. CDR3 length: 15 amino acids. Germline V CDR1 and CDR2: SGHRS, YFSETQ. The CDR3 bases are TGCGCCAGCTGTCGGGTGGCTACGAACACCGGGGAGCTGTTTTTT. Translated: CASCRVATNTGELFF.

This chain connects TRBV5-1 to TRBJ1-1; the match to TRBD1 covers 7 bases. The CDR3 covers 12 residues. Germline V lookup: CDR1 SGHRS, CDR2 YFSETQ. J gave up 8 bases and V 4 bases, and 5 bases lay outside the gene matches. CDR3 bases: TGCGCCAGCAGCCAAGGACAGGCCGAAGCTTTCTTT. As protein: CASSQGQAEAFF.

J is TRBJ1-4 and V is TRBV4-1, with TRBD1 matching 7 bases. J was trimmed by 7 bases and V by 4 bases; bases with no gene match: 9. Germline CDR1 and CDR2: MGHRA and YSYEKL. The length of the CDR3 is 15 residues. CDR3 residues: CASSPQTGHSEKLFF. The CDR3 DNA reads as TGCGCCAGCAGCCCCCAGACAGGGCACAGTGAAAAACTGTTTTTT.